This T cell receptor beta chain was documented in a study of technical replicates of blood from a handful of donors. Method: immunoSEQ multiplex PCR; TCRdb's copy keeps in-frame clones and lacks some. The table has fewer than 80,000 clones, 86% seen once. The CDR3 is 14 residues long. From germline, CDR1 is SGDLS and CDR2 YYNGEE. V dropped 0 bases and J dropped 7 bases, with 11 bases sitting between them. The chain carries TRBV9 and TRBJ2-1; D is possibly TRBD1 (6 bases). The sample taken for sequencing was PBMCs. The sequence was obtained from a human donor in good health. Some clones in this sample may be carry-over from other donors' samples. CDR3 nucleotide sequence: TGTGCCAGCAGCGTAGCCAGCAGGGGTAATGAGCAGTTCTTC. It translates to CASSVASRGNEQFF.